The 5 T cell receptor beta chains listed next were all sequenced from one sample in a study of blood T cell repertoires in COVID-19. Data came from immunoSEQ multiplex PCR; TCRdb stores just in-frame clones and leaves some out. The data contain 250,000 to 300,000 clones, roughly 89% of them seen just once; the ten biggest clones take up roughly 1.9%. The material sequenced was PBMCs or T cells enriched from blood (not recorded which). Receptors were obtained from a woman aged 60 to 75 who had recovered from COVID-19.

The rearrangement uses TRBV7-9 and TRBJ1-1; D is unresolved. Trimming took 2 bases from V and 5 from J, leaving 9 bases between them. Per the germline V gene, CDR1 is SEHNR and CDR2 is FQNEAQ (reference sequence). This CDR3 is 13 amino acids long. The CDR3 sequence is CASSLLERTEAFF. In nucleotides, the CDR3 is TGTGCCAGCAGCTTACTCGAGAGGACTGAAGCTTTCTTT.

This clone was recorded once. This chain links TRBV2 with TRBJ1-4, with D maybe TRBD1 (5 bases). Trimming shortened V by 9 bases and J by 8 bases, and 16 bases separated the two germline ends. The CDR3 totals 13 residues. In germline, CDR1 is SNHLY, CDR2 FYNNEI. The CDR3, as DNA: TGTGCCAGTAGCCGGGGGGACCTAGAAAAACTGTTTTTT. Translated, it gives CASSRGDLEKLFF.

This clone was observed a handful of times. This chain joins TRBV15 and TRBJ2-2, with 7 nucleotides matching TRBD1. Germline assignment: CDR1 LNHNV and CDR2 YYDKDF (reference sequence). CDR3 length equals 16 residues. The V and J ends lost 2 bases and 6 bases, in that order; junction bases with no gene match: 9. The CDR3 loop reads CATSRRRQGGSGELFF. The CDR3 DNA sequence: TGTGCCACCAGCAGACGGAGACAGGGCGGTTCCGGGGAGCTGTTTTTT.

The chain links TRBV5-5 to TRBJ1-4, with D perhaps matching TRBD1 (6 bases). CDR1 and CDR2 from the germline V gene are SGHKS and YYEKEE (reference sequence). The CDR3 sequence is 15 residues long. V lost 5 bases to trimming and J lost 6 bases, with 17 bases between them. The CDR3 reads CASRRQVIGDEKLFF. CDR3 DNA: TGTGCCAGCAGAAGACAGGTAATTGGTGATGAAAAACTGTTTTTT. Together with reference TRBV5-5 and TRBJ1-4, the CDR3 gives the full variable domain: DAGVTQSPTHLIKTRGQQVTLRCSPISGHKSVSWYQQVLGQGPQFIFQYYEKEERGRGNFPDRFSARQFPNYSSELNVNALLLGDSALYLCASRRQVIGDEKLFFGSGTQLSVL.

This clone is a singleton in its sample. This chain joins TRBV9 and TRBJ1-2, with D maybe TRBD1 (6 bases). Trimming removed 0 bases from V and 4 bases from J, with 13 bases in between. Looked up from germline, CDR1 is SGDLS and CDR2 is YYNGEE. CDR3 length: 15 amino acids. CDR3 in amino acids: CASSVEIGRGYGYTF. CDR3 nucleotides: TGTGCCAGCAGCGTAGAGATAGGCAGGGGCTATGGCTACACCTTC.